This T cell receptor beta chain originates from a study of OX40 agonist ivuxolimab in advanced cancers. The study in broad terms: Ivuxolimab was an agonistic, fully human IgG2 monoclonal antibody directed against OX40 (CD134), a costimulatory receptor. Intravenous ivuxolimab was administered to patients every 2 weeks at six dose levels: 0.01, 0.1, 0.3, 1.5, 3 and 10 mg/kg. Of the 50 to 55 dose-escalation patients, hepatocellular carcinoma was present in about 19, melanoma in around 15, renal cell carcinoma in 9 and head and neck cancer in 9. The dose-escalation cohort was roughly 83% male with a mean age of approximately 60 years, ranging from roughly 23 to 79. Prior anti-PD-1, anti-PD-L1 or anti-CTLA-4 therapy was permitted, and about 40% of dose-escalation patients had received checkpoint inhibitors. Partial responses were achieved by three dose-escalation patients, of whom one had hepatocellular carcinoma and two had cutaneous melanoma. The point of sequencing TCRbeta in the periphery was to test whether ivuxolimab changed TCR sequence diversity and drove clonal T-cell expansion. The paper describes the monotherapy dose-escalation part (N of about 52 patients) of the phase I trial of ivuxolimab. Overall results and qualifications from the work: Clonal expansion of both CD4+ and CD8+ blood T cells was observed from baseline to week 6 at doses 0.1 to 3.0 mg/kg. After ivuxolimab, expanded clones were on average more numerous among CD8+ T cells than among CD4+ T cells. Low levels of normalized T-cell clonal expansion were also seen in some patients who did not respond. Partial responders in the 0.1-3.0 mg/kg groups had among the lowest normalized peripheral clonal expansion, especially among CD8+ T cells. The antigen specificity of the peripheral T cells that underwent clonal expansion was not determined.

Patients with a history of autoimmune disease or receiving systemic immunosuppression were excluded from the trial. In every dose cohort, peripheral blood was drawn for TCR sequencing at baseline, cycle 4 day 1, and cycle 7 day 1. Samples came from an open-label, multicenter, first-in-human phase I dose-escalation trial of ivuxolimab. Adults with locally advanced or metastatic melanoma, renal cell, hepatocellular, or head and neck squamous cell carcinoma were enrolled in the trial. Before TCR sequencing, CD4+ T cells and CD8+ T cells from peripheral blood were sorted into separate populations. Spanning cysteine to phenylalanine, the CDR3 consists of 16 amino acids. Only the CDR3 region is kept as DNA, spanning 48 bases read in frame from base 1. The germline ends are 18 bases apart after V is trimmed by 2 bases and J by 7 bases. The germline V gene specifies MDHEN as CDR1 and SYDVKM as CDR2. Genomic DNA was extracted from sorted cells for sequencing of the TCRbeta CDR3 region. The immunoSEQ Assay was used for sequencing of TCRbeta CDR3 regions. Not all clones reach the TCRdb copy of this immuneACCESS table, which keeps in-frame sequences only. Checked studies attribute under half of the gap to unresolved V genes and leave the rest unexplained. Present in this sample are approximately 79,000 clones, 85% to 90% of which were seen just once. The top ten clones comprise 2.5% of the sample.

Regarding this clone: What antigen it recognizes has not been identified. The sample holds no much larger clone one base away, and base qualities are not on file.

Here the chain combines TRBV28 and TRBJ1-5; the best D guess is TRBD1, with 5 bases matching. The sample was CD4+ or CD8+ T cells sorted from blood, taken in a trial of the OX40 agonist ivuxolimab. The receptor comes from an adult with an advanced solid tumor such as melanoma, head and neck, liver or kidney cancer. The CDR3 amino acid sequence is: CASSLSKAGKDQPQHF. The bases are TGTGCCAGCAGTTTAAGTAAGGCAGGGAAGGACCAGCCCCAGCATTTT. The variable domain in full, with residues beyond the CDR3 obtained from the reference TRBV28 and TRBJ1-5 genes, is DVKVTQSSRYLVKRTGEKVFLECVQDMDHENMFWYRQDPGLGLRLIYFSYDVKMKEKGDIPEGYSVSREKKERFSLILESASTNQTSMYLCASSLSKAGKDQPQHFGDGTRLSIL.